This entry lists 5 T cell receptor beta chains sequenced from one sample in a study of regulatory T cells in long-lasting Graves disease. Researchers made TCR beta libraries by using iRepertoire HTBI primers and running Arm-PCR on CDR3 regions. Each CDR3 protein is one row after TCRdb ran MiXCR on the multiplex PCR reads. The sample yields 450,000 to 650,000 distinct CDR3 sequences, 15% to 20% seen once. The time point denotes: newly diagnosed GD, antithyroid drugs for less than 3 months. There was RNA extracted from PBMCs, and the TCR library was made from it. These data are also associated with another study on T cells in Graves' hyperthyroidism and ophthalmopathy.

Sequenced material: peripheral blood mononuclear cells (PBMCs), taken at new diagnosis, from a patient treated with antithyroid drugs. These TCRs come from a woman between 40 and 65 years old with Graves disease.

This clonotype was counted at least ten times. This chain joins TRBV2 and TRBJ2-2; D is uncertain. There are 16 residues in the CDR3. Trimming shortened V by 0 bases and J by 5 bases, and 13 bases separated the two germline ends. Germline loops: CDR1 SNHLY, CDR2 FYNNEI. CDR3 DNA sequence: TGTGCCAGCAGTGAAGCAATGGCCGGGCGGACCGGGGAGCTGTTTTTT. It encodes CASSEAMAGRTGELFF.

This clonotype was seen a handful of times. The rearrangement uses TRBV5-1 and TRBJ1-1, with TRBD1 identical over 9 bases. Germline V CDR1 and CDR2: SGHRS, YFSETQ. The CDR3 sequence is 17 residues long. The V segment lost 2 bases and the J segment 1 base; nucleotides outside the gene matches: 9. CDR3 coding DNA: TGCGCCAGCAGCTTTGGAAGGGACAGGGTCACGAACACTGAAGCTTTCTTT. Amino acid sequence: CASSFGRDRVTNTEAFF.

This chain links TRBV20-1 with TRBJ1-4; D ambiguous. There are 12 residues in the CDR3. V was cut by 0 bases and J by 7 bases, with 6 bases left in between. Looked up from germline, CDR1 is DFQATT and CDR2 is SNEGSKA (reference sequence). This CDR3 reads CSARELAEKLFF. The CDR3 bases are TGCAGTGCTAGAGAATTAGCTGAAAAACTGTTTTTT.

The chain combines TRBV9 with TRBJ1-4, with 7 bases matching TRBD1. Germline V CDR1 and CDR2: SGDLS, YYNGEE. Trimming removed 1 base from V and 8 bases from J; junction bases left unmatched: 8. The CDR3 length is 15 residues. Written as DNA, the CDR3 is TGTGCCAGCAGCGTATCAGGGGGGCTTTACGAAAAACTGTTTTTT. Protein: CASSVSGGLYEKLFF.

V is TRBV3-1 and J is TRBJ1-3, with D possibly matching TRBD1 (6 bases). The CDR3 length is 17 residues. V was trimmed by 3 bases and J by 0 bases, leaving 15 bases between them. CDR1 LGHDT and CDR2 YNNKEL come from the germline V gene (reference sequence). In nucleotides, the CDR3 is TGTGCCAGCAGCCAGCGCCGACAGGAACTCTCTGGAAACACCATATATTTT. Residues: CASSQRRQELSGNTIYF.